This TCR beta chain is from a study of cytomegalovirus exposure and HLA in healthy donors. 60 Vbeta and 13 Jbeta primers were used in PCR. The repertoire was sequenced with immunoSEQ multiplex PCR; TCRdb's copy has only in-frame clones and lacks some. The sample holds approximately 170,000 clones, roughly 80% seen once. Remarks on this clone: This same CDR3 is encoded by further DNA sequences in the sample.

CDR1 is SNHLY and CDR2 is FYNNEI in the germline V gene. The CDR3 sequence is 13 residues long. V dropped 7 bases and J dropped 7; count of bases not matched to a gene: 8. This TCR was recovered from a man over 45 in good health and CMV-seropositive. The sample was PBMCs. This chain joins TRBV2 and TRBJ2-7; 9 positions agree with TRBD1. The CDR3 DNA reads as TGTGCCAGCACCGGGACAGGGACGCGGGAGCAGTACTTC. Protein product: CASTGTGTREQYF.